The clone carrying this TCR beta chain has just a few counts. Central memory, naive, regulatory and stem cell-like memory CD4+ cells were sorted by CD45RO/CCR7/CD25/CD127/CD95/CD27. Post-sort purity exceeded 95% for all sorted populations. This record belongs to a study of beta chain features in type 1 diabetes. Looking at the study overall: Examination spanned some 100 million sorted cells from all samples.

This CDR3 has 14 residues. Trimming took 3 bases from V and 6 from J, leaving 14 bases between them. CDR1 and CDR2 (germline): SNHLY, FYNNEI. The authors reverse transcribed all of the isolated RNA, so sequencing captured expressed TCRB transcripts. The average output of naive, central memory and regulatory T cell samples was approximately 3.6 million reads. Measured with immunoSEQ multiplex PCR; TCRdb has only the in-frame clones, and not every one. The repertoire has about 290,000 clones, around 7.8% of them found once; the top ten carry 0.9% to 1.2%. The sequenced material came from central memory CD4+ T cells from blood. The chain couples TRBV2 to TRBJ1-2; D not resolved. The TCR originated in a young woman in good health. DNA for the CDR3: TGTGCCAGCAGTGAGGTGCGGCAGAACGATGGCTACACCTTC. It specifies CASSEVRQNDGYTF.